This T cell receptor beta chain was captured in a study of blood T cell repertoires in COVID-19. Germline CDR1 MNHEY, CDR2 SMNVEV (reference sequence). This CDR3 contains 14 residues. The trim removed 7 bases at V and 0 bases at J, leaving 4 bases unmatched. Method: immunoSEQ multiplex PCR; TCRdb's copy keeps in-frame clones and lacks some. Of about 28,000 clones listed, 72% are singletons. This clonotype originated in a boy between 2 and 15 years old with active or convalescent COVID-19. The gene calls are TRBV27 and TRBJ2-7; 9 nucleotides agree with TRBD2. What was sequenced was peripheral blood. The CDR3 reads CASNLAGSSYEQYF. CDR3 DNA: TGTGCCAGCAATCTAGCGGGAAGCTCCTACGAGCAGTACTTC.